Shown below are 9 T cell receptor beta chains from a single sample sequenced in a study of cytomegalovirus exposure and HLA in healthy donors listed by TCRdb under 2017. The library was built by means of the immunoSEQ multiplex PCR assay. For the multiplex PCR, a mixture combining 60 forward primers for TCR Vbeta segments and 13 reverse primers for TCR Jbeta segments was used. Drawn from immuneACCESS, this table holds only the in-frame rearrangements with V and J called that TCRdb kept. Clones are partly lost; checked studies trace under half to an unresolved V gene and leave the rest unexplained. This sample holds some 220,000 clones; 70% to 80% were observed only once. The top ten clonotypes cover around 2.8% of the sample. Sequencing used PBMCs. The receptor source for this set is an older woman in good health and CMV-seropositive.

This rearrangement joins TRBV6-5 to TRBJ2-3; TRBD2 matches 7 bases. The germline gives CDR1 MNHEY, CDR2 SVGAGI. Trimming removed 7 bases from V and 6 bases from J; junction bases left unmatched: 10. The CDR3 consists of 14 residues. This CDR3 is CASTLTGGTDTQYF. DNA of the CDR3: TGTGCCAGCACCCTTACGGGGGGAACGGATACGCAGTATTTT.

This chain links TRBV5-6 with TRBJ2-2, with 7 bases that match TRBD1. CDR3 length equals 17 residues. Germline V gene data show CDR1 as SGHDT and CDR2 as YYEEEE. The V and J ends lost 4 bases and 1 base, in that order; junction bases with no gene match: 10. This CDR3 is CASSRTGLLRNTGELFF. CDR3 bases: TGTGCCAGCAGCCGGACAGGCTTACTTAGGAACACCGGGGAGCTGTTTTTT.

The chain employs TRBV7-2 and TRBJ2-3; TRBD2 matches 11 bases. V shed 3 bases and J 5 bases; nucleotides not matched to a gene: 4. The CDR3 is 15 amino acids. Germline CDR1 is SGHTA and CDR2 is FQGNSA. CDR3 DNA sequence: TGTGCCAGCAGCTTGATAGCGGGGGGGGGAGATACGCAGTATTTT. As protein: CASSLIAGGGDTQYF. The complete variable domain, with remaining parts taken from reference TRBV7-2 and TRBJ2-3, reads GAGVSQSPSNKVTEKGKDVELRCDPISGHTALYWYRQSLGQGLEFLIYFQGNSAPDKSGLPSDRFSAERTGGSVSTLTIQRTQQEDSAVYLCASSLIAGGGDTQYFGPGTRLTVL.

This chain uses TRBV5-6 with TRBJ1-1; 8 bases align to TRBD1. The CDR3 loop spans 13 amino acids. CDR1 is SGHDT and CDR2 is YYEEEE in the germline V gene. Trimming removed 6 bases from V and 7 bases from J; junction bases left unmatched: 8. The CDR3 loop reads CASIRTGRGEAFF. The CDR3 region has the DNA TGTGCCAGCATCCGGACAGGGCGCGGTGAAGCTTTCTTT.

The V and J genes are TRBV5-6 and TRBJ1-2; tentative D call: TRBD1 (6 bases). This CDR3 spans 11 amino acids. Trimming removed 4 bases from V and 6 bases from J, with 7 bases in between. Looked up from germline, CDR1 is SGHDT and CDR2 is YYEEEE. This CDR3 is CASSPGDGYTF. CDR3 DNA: TGTGCCAGCAGCCCAGGGGATGGCTACACCTTC.

The sample holds a few counts of this clone. This chain links TRBV19 with TRBJ1-5; perhaps TRBD1 as D (5 bases). CDR3 length: 15 amino acids. CDR1 LNHDA and CDR2 SQIVND come from the germline V gene (reference sequence). The V and J ends lost 5 bases and 2 bases respectively, with 13 bases between them. DNA of the CDR3: TGTGCCAGTAGTTCCTTTAGGGGCGGCAATCAGCCCCAGCATTTT. This translates into CASSSFRGGNQPQHF.

V is TRBV19 and J is TRBJ2-1, with D uncertain. Germline CDR1 reads LNHDA; CDR2 reads SQIVND (reference sequence). This CDR3 region has 16 residues. The V gene lost 5 bases and the J gene lost 2 bases, with 16 bases spanning the gap. In nucleotides, the CDR3 is TGTGCCAGTAGTTCCTACGAGGCGGAGACCTACAATGAGCAGTTCTTC. This gives the protein CASSSYEAETYNEQFF.

This clone was seen a few times. V and J are TRBV5-6 and TRBJ1-1, with D uncertain. CDR1 and CDR2 (germline): SGHDT, YYEEEE. The CDR3 sequence is 13 residues long. V was pared by 0 bases and J by 7 bases, with 10 bases between. The CDR3 bases are TGTGCCAGCAGCTTGGCCATCAGTTTTGAAGCTTTCTTT. It specifies CASSLAISFEAFF.

The V and J genes are TRBV19 and TRBJ1-5; 8 bases are a match to TRBD1. Germline-derived CDR1 and CDR2 are LNHDA and SQIVND (reference sequence). This CDR3 has 16 residues. The V and J ends lost 1 base and 2 bases, in that order; junction bases with no gene match: 4. The DNA of the CDR3 is TGTGCCAGTAGTATAGGATACAGGGGGGGCAATCAGCCCCAGCATTTT. Amino acid sequence: CASSIGYRGGNQPQHF.